The present entry profiles one TCR beta chain with its context. The antigen is not known. The germline V gene encodes CDR1 MNHEY and CDR2 SVGAGI. V gave up 6 bases and J gave up 5 bases, with 17 bases separating them. This CDR3 contains 14 residues. These data originate in a study of beta chain features in type 1 diabetes. Study summary: Patient and healthy donor groups were alike in age, gender and cell yields. Examination spanned around 110 million sorted cells from all samples. Findings of the study overall: Overrepresentation of cells with high TCR expression could result from cDNA sequencing. Shorter TCRB CDR3s, moderately but significantly so, marked every one of the four CD4+ subsets in Type 1 diabetes patients.

What was sequenced were expressed TCRB transcripts, since all of the isolated RNA had been reverse transcribed. Using immunoSEQ multiplex PCR, the repertoire was profiled, and TCRdb retains in-frame clones only, with some absent. The sample holds around 250,000 clones; about 63% are singletons and the top ten take around 0.05%. The gene calls are TRBV6-5 and TRBJ2-7; D could derive from TRBD1 or TRBD2 (7 bases each). The sequenced material came from naive CD4+ T cells from blood. The source is a man under 40 in good health. This CDR3 reads CASSLQGRVHEQYF. CDR3 nucleotides: TGTGCCAGCAGCCTACAGGGGAGGGTCCACGAGCAGTACTTC.